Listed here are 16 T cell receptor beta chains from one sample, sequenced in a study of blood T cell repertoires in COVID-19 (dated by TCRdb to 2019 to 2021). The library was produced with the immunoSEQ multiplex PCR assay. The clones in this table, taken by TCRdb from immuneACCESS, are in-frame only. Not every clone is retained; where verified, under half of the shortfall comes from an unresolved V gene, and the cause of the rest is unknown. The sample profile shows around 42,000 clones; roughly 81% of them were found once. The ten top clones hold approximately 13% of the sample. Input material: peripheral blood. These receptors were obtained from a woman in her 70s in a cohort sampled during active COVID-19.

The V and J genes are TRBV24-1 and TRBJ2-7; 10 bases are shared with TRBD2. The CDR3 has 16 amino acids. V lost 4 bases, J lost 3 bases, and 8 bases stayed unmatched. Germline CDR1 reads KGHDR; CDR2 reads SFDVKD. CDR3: CATSDSGRASVYEQYF. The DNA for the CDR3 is TGTGCCACCAGTGACAGCGGGAGGGCCTCGGTCTACGAGCAGTACTTC.

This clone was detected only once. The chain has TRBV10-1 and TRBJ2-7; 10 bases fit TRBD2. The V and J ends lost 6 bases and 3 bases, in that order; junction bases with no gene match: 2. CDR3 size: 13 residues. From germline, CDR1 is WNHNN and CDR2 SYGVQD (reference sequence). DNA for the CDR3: TGCGCCAGCAGCCTAGCGGGAGACTACGAGCAGTACTTC. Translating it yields CASSLAGDYEQYF.

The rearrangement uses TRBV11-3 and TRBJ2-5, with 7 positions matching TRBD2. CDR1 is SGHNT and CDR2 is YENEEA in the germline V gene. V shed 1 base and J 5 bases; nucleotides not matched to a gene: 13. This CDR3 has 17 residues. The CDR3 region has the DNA TGTGCCAGCAGCTTAGGGTCGACTAGCCGGAGACGGGAGACCCAGTACTTC. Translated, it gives CASSLGSTSRRRETQYF.

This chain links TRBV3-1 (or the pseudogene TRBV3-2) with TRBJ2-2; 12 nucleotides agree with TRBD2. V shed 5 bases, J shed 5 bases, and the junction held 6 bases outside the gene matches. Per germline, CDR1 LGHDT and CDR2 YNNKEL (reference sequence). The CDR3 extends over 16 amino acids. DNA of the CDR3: TGTGCCAGCAGCTCGACTAGCGGGAGACGGACCGGGGAGCTGTTTTTT. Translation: CASSSTSGRRTGELFF.

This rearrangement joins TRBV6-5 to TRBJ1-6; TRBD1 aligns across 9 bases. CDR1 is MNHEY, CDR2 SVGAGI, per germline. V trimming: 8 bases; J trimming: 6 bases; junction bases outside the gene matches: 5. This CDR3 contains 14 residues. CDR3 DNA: TGTGCCAGCTCCGACAGGGGGATTAATTCACCCCTCCACTTT. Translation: CASSDRGINSPLHF.

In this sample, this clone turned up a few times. This chain's CDR3 is CASSTGLAGVEQYF. In DNA form, the CDR3 reads TGTGCCAGTAGTACCGGACTAGCGGGAGTCGAGCAGTACTTC. V and J are TRBV19 and TRBJ2-7; TRBD2 matches 13 bases. The CDR3 spans 14 residues. Losses at the gene ends were 4 bases for V and 6 bases for J; bases not matched to a gene: 3. Germline CDR1 LNHDA, CDR2 SQIVND (reference sequence).

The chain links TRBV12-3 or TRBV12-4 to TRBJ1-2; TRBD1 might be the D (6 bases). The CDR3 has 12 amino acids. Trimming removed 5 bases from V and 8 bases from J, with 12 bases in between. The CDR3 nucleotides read TGTGCCAGCAGTGCCGGGACAAACGGCTACACCTTC. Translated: CASSAGTNGYTF.

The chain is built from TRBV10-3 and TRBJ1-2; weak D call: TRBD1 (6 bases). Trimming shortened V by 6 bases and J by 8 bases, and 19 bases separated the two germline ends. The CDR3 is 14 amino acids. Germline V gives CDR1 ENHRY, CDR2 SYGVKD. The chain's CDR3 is CAISFQTPGEGYTF. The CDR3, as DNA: TGTGCCATCAGCTTCCAGACCCCAGGGGAGGGCTACACCTTC.

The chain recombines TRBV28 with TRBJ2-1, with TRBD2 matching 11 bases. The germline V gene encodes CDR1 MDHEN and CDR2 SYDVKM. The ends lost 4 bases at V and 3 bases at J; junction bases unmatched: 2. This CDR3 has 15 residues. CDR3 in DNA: TGTGCCAGCAGTTCTAGCGGGAGGAGCTACAATGAGCAGTTCTTC. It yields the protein CASSSSGRSYNEQFF.

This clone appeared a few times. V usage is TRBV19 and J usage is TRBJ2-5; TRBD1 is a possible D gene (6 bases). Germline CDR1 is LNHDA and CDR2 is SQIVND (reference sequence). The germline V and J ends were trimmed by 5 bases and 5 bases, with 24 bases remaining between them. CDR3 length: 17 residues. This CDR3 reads CASSPEGTTWGWETQYF. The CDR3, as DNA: TGTGCCAGTAGTCCCGAGGGGACAACGTGGGGATGGGAGACCCAGTACTTC.

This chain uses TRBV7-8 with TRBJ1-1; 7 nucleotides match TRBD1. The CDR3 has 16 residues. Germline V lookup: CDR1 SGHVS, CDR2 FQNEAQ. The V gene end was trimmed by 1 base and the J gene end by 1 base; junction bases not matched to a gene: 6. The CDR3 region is CASSLDTGARNTEAFF. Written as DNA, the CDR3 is TGTGCCAGCAGCTTAGATACAGGGGCCCGGAACACTGAAGCTTTCTTT.

In DNA, the CDR3 is TGTGCCAGCAGTCCATACAGGGAGGGGACCCAGTACTTC. Translated: CASSPYREGTQYF. V usage is TRBV6-5 and J usage is TRBJ2-5; TRBD2 might be the D (7 bases). CDR3 length equals 13 residues. The V gene lost 5 bases and the J gene lost 7 bases, with 14 bases spanning the gap. Per the germline V gene, CDR1 is MNHEY and CDR2 is SVGAGI.

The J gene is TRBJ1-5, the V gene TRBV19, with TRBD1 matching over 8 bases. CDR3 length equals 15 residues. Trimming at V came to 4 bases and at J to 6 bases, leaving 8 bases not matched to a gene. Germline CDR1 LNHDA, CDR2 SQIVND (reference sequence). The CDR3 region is CASSKRTGIVQPQHF. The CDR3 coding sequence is TGTGCCAGTAGTAAGCGGACAGGGATTGTTCAGCCCCAGCATTTT. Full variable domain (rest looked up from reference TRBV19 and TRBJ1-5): DGGITQSPKYLFRKEGQNVTLSCEQNLNHDAMYWYRQDPGQGLRLIYYSQIVNDFQKGDIAEGYSVSREKKESFPLTVTSAQKNPTAFYLCASSKRTGIVQPQHFGDGTRLSIL.

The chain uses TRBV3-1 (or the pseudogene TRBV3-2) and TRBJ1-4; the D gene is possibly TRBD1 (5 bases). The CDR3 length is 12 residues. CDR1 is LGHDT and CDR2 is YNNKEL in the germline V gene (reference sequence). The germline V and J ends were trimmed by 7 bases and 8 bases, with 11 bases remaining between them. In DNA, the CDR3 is TGTGCCAGCACCCAGGGCCAGGAAAAACTGTTTTTT. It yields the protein CASTQGQEKLFF.

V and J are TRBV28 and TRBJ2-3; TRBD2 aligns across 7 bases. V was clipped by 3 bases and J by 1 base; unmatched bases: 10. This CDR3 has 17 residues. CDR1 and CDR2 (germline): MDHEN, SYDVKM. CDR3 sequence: CASSFVRGGTGTDTQYF. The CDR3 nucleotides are TGTGCCAGCAGTTTTGTGCGGGGAGGGACGGGCACAGATACGCAGTATTTT.

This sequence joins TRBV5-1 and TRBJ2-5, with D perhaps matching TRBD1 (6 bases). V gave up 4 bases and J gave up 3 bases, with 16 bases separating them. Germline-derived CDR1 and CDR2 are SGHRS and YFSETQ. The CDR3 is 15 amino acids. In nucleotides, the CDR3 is TGCGCCAGCAGCGGCCACGGACAGAGTGAAGAGACCCAGTACTTC. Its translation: CASSGHGQSEETQYF.